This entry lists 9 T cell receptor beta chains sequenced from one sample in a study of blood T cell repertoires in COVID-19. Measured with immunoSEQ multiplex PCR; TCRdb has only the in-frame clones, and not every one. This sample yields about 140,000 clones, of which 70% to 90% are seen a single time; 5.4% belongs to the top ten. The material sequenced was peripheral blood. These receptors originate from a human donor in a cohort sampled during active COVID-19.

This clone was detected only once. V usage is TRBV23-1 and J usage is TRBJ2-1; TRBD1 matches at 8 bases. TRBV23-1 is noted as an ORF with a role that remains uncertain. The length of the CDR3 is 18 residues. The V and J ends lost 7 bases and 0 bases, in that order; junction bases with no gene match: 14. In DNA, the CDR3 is TGCGCCAGCACCCAGGGGGCGGTAGCGGCGAACTCCTACAATGAGCAGTTCTTC. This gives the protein CASTQGAVAANSYNEQFF.

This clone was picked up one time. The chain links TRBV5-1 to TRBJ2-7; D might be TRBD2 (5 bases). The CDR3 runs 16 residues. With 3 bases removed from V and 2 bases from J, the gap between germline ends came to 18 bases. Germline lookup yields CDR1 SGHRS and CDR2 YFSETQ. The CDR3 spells CASSSEKRTAPYEQYF. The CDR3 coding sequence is TGCGCCAGCAGCTCGGAGAAGCGGACCGCTCCCTACGAGCAGTACTTC.

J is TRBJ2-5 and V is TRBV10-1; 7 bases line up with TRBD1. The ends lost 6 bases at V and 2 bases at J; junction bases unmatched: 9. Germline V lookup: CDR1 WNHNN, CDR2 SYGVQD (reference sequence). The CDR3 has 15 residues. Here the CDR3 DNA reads TGCGCCAGCAGGGAAGACAGGGACCCACAAGAGACCCAGTACTTC. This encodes CASREDRDPQETQYF.

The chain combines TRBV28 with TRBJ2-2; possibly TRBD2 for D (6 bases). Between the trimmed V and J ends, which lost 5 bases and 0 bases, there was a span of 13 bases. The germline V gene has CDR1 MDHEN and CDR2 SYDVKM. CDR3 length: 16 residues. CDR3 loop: CASSPAGHSNTGELFF. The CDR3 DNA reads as TGTGCCAGCAGTCCGGCGGGGCACTCGAACACCGGGGAGCTGTTTTTT.

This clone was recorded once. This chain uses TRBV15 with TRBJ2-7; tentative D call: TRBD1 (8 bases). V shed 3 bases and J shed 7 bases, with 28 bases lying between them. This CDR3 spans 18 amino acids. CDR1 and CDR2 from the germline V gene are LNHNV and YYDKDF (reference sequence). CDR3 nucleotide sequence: TGTGCCACCAGCAGGAGCAGGGGGCTGCTAGCGGCCCAGGGGGAGCAGTACTTC. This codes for CATSRSRGLLAAQGEQYF.

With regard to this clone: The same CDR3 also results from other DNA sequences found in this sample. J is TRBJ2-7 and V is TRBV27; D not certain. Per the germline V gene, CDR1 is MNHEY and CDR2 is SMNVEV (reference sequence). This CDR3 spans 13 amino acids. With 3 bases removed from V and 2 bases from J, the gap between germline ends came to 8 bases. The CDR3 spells CASSFGLAYEQYF. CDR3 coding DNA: TGTGCCAGCAGTTTTGGCCTGGCCTACGAGCAGTACTTC.

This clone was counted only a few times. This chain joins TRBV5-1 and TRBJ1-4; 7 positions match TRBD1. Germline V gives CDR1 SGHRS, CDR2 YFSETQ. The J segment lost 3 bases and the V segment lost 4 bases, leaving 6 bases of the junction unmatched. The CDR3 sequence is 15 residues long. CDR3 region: CASSRSQGANEKLFF. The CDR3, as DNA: TGCGCCAGCAGCCGGTCGCAGGGGGCTAATGAAAAACTGTTTTTT. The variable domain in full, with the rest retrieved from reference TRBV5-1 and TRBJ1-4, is KAGVTQTPRYLIKTRGQQVTLSCSPISGHRSVSWYQQTPGQGLQFLFEYFSETQRNKGNFPGRFSGRQFSNSRSEMNVSTLELGDSALYLCASSRSQGANEKLFFGSGTQLSVL.

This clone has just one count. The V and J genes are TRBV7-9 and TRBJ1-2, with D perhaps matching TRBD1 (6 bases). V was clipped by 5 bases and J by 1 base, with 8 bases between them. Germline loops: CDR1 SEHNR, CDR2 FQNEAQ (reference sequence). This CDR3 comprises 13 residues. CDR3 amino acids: CASSRTVNYGYTF. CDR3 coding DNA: TGTGCCAGCAGCCGGACAGTTAACTATGGCTACACCTTC.

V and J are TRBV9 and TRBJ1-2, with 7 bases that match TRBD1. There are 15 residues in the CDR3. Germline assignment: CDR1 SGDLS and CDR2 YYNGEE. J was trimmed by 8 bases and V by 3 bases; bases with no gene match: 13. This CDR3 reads CASSAPDRPRGGYTF. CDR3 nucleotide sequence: TGTGCCAGCAGCGCCCCGGACAGGCCCCGAGGGGGCTACACCTTC.